Listed below are T cell receptor beta chains from one sample, sequenced in a study of technical replicates of blood from a handful of donors. Data came from immunoSEQ multiplex PCR; TCRdb stores just in-frame clones and leaves some out. The table has about 13,000 clones, 79% seen once. Sequenced sample: PBMCs. Receptor source: a human donor in good health. CDR3s include the opening cysteine and the closing phenylalanine or tryptophan. The D gene is left open where the match is weak. Only part of the rows carry a size: once, few, many, or a class if the clone is expanded.

>TRBJ2-3|TRBV9|TRBD1|.
TGTGCCAGCAGCGCTTCGACAGGGGTCTCGGGCACAGATACGCAGTATTTT
CASSASTGVSGTDTQYF
>TRBJ1-2|TRBV2|.|.
TGTGCCAGCAGTGCTACACTAGCCCTTGGCTACACCTTC
CASSATLALGYTF
>TRBJ1-5|TRBV5-3|.|.
TGTGCCAGAAATTTCCGTATCTCGAATCAGCCCCAGCATTTT
CARNFRISNQPQHF
>TRBJ1-2|TRBV10-2|.|.
TGCGCCAGCAGTGAGTTGTGGGGGGTCGGCTATGGCTACACCTTC
CASSELWGVGYGYTF
>TRBJ1-1|TRBV19|.|.
TGTGCCAGTAGTATTGGGACATTTTTGACTGAAGCTTTCTTT
CASSIGTFLTEAFF
>TRBJ2-4|TRBV5-1|TRBD1|once
TGCGCCAGCAGCCCACTGGTGGCAGGGGGTACTAAAAACATTCAGTACTTC
CASSPLVAGGTKNIQYF
>TRBJ1-1|TRBV5-1|.|.
TGCGCCAGCAGCTTGGGTGAGGACACTGAAGCTTTCTTT
CASSLGEDTEAFF
>TRBJ1-5|TRBV10-3|TRBD1|few
TGTGCCATCAGTGGGGACAGGACTAATCAGCCCCAGCATTTT
CAISGDRTNQPQHF
>TRBJ1-2|TRBV5-6|.|.
TGTGCCAGCAGCTTGTGGGGGGATCAGAGCTATGGCTACACCTTC
CASSLWGDQSYGYTF
>TRBJ2-1|TRBV11-2|TRBD2|few
TGTGCCAGCAAGACTAGCGGGATTAATGAGCAGTTCTTC
CASKTSGINEQFF
>TRBJ2-7|TRBV2|.|.
TGTGCCAGCAAACCGACACGTAGCTCCTACGAGCAGTACTTC
CASKPTRSSYEQYF